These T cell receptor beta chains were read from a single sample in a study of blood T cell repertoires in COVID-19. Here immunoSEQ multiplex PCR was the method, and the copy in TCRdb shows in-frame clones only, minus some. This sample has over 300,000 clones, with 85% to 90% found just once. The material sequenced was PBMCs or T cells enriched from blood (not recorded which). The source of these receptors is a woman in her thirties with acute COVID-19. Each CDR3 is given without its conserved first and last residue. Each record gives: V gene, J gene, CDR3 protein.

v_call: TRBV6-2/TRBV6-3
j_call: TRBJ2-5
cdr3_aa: ASSFGQWRETQY

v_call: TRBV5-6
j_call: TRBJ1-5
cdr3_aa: ASSLALRGPNQPQH

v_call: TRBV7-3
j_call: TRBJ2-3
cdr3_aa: ASSLNPGGTDTQY

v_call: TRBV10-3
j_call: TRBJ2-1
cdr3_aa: AISESMAGGSYNEQF

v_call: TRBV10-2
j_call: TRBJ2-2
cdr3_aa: ASSEGRATGELF

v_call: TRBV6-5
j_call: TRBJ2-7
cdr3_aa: ASSSEGDEQY

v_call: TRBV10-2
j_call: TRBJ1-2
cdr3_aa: ASSETGYGYT

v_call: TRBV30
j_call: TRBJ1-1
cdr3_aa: AWGQGKNTEAF

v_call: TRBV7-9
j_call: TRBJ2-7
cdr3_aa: ASSLNNYYEQY

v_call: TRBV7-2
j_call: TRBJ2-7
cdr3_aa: ASSLATYEQY

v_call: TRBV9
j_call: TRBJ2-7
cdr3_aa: ASSVELVGEQY

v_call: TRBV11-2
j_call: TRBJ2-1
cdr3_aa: ASSLEFGILPPNEQF

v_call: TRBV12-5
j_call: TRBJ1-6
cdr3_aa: ASGLGEGTGDSPLH

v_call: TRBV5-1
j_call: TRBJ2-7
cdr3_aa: ASSLVDGGYEQY

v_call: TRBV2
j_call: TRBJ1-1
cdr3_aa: AGRQGKNTEAF

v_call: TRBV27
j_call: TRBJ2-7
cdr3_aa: ASSVAGGGYEQY

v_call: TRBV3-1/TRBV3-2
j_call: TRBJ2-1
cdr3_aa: ASSHPTGRYGEQF

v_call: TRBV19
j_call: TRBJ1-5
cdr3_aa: ASSLRRGQGARGGNQPQH